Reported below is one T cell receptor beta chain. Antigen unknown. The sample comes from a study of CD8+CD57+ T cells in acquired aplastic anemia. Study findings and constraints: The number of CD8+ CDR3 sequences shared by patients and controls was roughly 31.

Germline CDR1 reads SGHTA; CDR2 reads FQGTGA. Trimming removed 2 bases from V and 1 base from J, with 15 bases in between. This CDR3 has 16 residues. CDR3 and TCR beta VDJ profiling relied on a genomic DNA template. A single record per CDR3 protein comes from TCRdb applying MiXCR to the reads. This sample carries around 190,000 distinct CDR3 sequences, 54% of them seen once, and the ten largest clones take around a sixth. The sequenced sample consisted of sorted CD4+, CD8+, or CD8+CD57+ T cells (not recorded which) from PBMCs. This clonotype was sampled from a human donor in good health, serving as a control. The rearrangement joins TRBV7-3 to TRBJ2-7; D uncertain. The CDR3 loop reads CASSLVSSVQSYEQYF. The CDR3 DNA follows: TGTGCCAGCAGCTTAGTCTCGTCGGTTCAATCCTACGAGCAGTACTTC.